Below, 30 T cell receptor beta chains from the same sample are listed, as sequenced in a study of blood T cell repertoires in COVID-19. The assay was immunoSEQ multiplex PCR, and TCRdb's table has in-frame clones only and misses some. Among a few hundred thousand clones listed, about nine tenths were seen once. Sequencing input: peripheral blood. Receptors were obtained from a woman aged 25 to 39 with COVID-19, enrolled during active disease.

This clone was detected a few times. The chain joins TRBV9 to TRBJ1-3; D is undetermined. The CDR3 spans 14 residues. Germline V gene lookup returns CDR1 SGDLS and CDR2 YYNGEE. V lost 4 bases, J lost 2 bases, and 10 bases lay in between. The CDR3 nucleotides are TGTGCCAGCAGCCACCCCGGGACTGGAAACACCATATATTTT. Its protein product is CASSHPGTGNTIYF.

This clone has more than one count but fewer than ten. The chain combines TRBV10-2 with TRBJ1-5; the D gene is possibly TRBD1 (5 bases). The germline CDR1 and CDR2 sequences are WSHSY and SAAADI. The CDR3 contains 14 residues. The V and J ends lost 2 bases and 6 bases respectively, with 11 bases between them. The CDR3 is CASSETVGGQPQHF. The CDR3 DNA reads TGCGCCAGCAGTGAGACGGTCGGGGGTCAGCCCCAGCATTTT.

The chain recombines TRBV6-1 with TRBJ2-7, with 9 positions matching TRBD1. The CDR3 extends over 15 amino acids. J gave up 6 bases and V 2 bases, and 8 bases lay outside the gene matches. The germline gives CDR1 MNHNS, CDR2 SASEGT. Here the CDR3 reads CASSERGQGQSEQYF. The CDR3 coding sequence is TGTGCCAGCAGTGAAAGGGGACAGGGTCAAAGCGAGCAGTACTTC.

This chain joins TRBV5-4 and TRBJ2-6; D not certain. This CDR3 contains 20 residues. CDR1 SGHNT and CDR2 YYREEE come from the germline V gene (reference sequence). The ends were cut back, 0 bases at V and 3 bases at J, with 22 bases in the middle. CDR3 coding DNA: TGTGCCAGCAGCTTGGCCCGTTGGGCAAAACCCTTCTTTGGGGCCAACGTCCTGACTTTC. Protein: CASSLARWAKPFFGANVLTF.

The chain couples TRBV6-5 to TRBJ2-1; the D is unclear. CDR1 and CDR2 from the germline V gene are MNHEY and SVGAGI. The ends were cut back, 6 bases at V and 2 bases at J, with 5 bases in the middle. The CDR3 is made up of 12 amino acids. This CDR3 is CASRATYNEQFF. The CDR3 DNA sequence: TGTGCCAGCAGGGCCACCTACAATGAGCAGTTCTTC.

The V gene is TRBV7-8, the J gene TRBJ1-2, with a tentative D call TRBD1 (6 bases). CDR3 length: 15 amino acids. The V end lost 1 base, the J end lost 3 bases, and 12 bases lay between the germline ends. Germline CDR1 reads SGHVS; CDR2 reads FQNEAQ. The DNA of the CDR3 is TGTGCCAGCAGCTTAGGAGCAGGGGACGACTATGGCTACACCTTC. Its protein product is CASSLGAGDDYGYTF.

This chain connects TRBV19 to TRBJ1-3; 8 bases are a match to TRBD1. The CDR3 totals 15 residues. CDR1 is LNHDA and CDR2 is SQIVND in the germline V gene (reference sequence). V shed 5 bases, J shed 2 bases, and the junction held 5 bases outside the gene matches. DNA for the CDR3: TGTGCCAGTAGTCCAGACAGGGGAGCTGGAAACACCATATATTTT. Residues: CASSPDRGAGNTIYF. The whole variable domain, remainder taken from reference TRBV19 and TRBJ1-3, is DGGITQSPKYLFRKEGQNVTLSCEQNLNHDAMYWYRQDPGQGLRLIYYSQIVNDFQKGDIAEGYSVSREKKESFPLTVTSAQKNPTAFYLCASSPDRGAGNTIYFGEGSWLTVV.

This chain joins TRBV2 and TRBJ1-2; weak D call: TRBD1 (6 bases). The V gene lost 8 bases and the J gene lost 5 bases, with 12 bases spanning the gap. Germline V gives CDR1 SNHLY, CDR2 FYNNEI. The CDR3 length is 12 residues. This CDR3 reads CASRDTRYGYTF. The CDR3, as DNA: TGTGCCAGCCGGGACACCCGTTATGGCTACACCTTC.

The chain has TRBV7-2 and TRBJ1-1, with TRBD1 identical over 10 bases. The CDR3 has 17 residues. Germline assignment: CDR1 SGHTA and CDR2 FQGNSA. With 3 bases clipped from V and 4 bases from J, the junction kept 11 bases outside the gene matches. In DNA, the CDR3 is TGTGCCAGCAGCTTCCGCGACAGGGGGCGTCCAGGCACTGAAGCTTTCTTT. Amino acid sequence: CASSFRDRGRPGTEAFF.

This clone was found once. The chain employs TRBV7-9 and TRBJ1-2; 10 bases align to TRBD1. This CDR3 contains 13 residues. Trimming took 5 bases from V and 6 from J; bases not matched to a gene: 3. CDR1 and CDR2 from the germline V gene are SEHNR and FQNEAQ (reference sequence). The CDR3 DNA is TGTGCCAGCAGCCTCGGGACAGGGGATGGCTACACCTTC. This translates into CASSLGTGDGYTF. Complete variable domain (other parts from reference TRBV7-9 and TRBJ1-2): DTGVSQNPRHKITKRGQNVTFRCDPISEHNRLYWYRQTLGQGPEFLTYFQNEAQLEKSRLLSDRFSAERPKGSFSTLEIQRTEQGDSAMYLCASSLGTGDGYTFGSGTRLTVV.

The V gene is TRBV18, the J gene TRBJ1-4; possibly TRBD1 for D (5 bases). Trimming shortened V by 6 bases and J by 5 bases, and 13 bases separated the two germline ends. This CDR3 spans 14 amino acids. CDR1 and CDR2 from the germline V gene are KGHSH and LQKENI. The CDR3 loop reads CASSPTVLNEKLFF. The CDR3 region has the DNA TGTGCCAGCTCGCCGACAGTTCTAAATGAAAAACTGTTTTTT. The whole variable domain, filled in from reference TRBV18 and TRBJ1-4, reads NAGVMQNPRHLVRRRGQEARLRCSPMKGHSHVYWYRQLPEEGLKFMVYLQKENIIDESGMPKERFSAEFPKEGPSILRIQQVVRGDSAAYFCASSPTVLNEKLFFGSGTQLSVL.

This chain links TRBV7-9 with TRBJ1-6; D uncertain. Germline CDR1 and CDR2: SEHNR and FQNEAQ (reference sequence). V was cut by 5 bases and J by 3 bases, with 2 bases left in between. This CDR3 is built from 12 residues. CDR3 DNA sequence: TGTGCCAGCAGCCTCTATAATTCACCCCTCCACTTT. Its translation is CASSLYNSPLHF. Combining the CDR3 with reference TRBV7-9 and TRBJ1-6 gives the whole variable domain DTGVSQNPRHKITKRGQNVTFRCDPISEHNRLYWYRQTLGQGPEFLTYFQNEAQLEKSRLLSDRFSAERPKGSFSTLEIQRTEQGDSAMYLCASSLYNSPLHFGNGTRLTVT.

A few counts support this clone. The genes are TRBV4-1 and TRBJ2-7, with no clear D. CDR3 length equals 13 residues. In germline, CDR1 is MGHRA, CDR2 YSYEKL. The V gene lost 5 bases and the J gene lost 2 bases, with 10 bases spanning the gap. The CDR3 protein is CASSARETYEQYF. CDR3 sequence (DNA): TGCGCCAGCAGCGCCCGCGAGACCTACGAGCAGTACTTC.

This CDR3 reads CASSSELNTEAFF. The CDR3 nucleotides are TGTGCCAGCAGCTCGGAGCTGAACACTGAAGCTTTCTTT. The rearrangement links TRBV7-7 to TRBJ1-1; no clear D gene. V lost 4 bases, J lost 0 bases, and 6 bases lay in between. The CDR3 totals 13 residues. CDR1 and CDR2 from the germline V gene are SSHAT and FNYEAQ (reference sequence). The whole variable domain, remainder taken from reference TRBV7-7 and TRBJ1-1, is GAGVSQSPRYKVTKRGQDVTLRCDPISSHATLYWYQQALGQGPEFLTYFNYEAQPDKSGLPSDRFSAERPEGSISTLTIQRTEQRDSAMYRCASSSELNTEAFFGQGTRLTVV.

The chain recombines TRBV6-5 with TRBJ1-1; no reliable D call. Germline V gene data show CDR1 as MNHEY and CDR2 as SVGAGI. The CDR3 runs 13 residues. V lost 8 bases and J 4 bases, leaving 14 bases between the germline ends. The CDR3 region is CASALGVGTEAFF. CDR3 nucleotides: TGTGCCAGCGCCCTGGGCGTAGGCACTGAAGCTTTCTTT.

The chain recombines TRBV5-4 with TRBJ2-1; maybe TRBD2 (5 bases). The CDR3 has 13 residues. V dropped 7 bases and J dropped 2 bases, with 10 bases sitting between them. Germline V gives CDR1 SGHNT, CDR2 YYREEE (reference sequence). This chain's CDR3 is CASRDLTYNEQFF. The CDR3 DNA reads as TGTGCCAGCCGGGATTTGACCTACAATGAGCAGTTCTTC.

This chain joins TRBV10-1 and TRBJ2-4; weak D call: TRBD1 (5 bases). The CDR3 runs to 15 residues. The V end lost 0 bases, the J end lost 1 base, and 7 bases lay between the germline ends. The germline gives CDR1 WNHNN, CDR2 SYGVQD (reference sequence). The CDR3 protein is CASSESGVAKNIQYF. DNA for the CDR3: TGCGCCAGCAGTGAGTCAGGGGTGGCCAAAAACATTCAGTACTTC.

The rearrangement joins TRBV19 to TRBJ1-1; D is perhaps TRBD1 (5 bases). There are 13 residues in the CDR3. The germline V gene encodes CDR1 LNHDA and CDR2 SQIVND (reference sequence). Trimming removed 8 bases from V and 4 bases from J, with 14 bases in between. The CDR3 sequence: CASSSGFSTEAFF. In DNA form, the CDR3 reads TGTGCCAGTTCTTCAGGGTTTAGCACTGAAGCTTTCTTT.

A few counts support this clone. CDR3 bases: TGCGCCAGCAGCCGATTACCTAAGGCAGGGAATCAGCCCCAGCATTTT. Protein: CASSRLPKAGNQPQHF. The chain couples TRBV4-1 to TRBJ1-5, with D possibly matching TRBD1 (5 bases). V was trimmed by 4 bases and J by 4 bases, leaving 17 bases between them. The CDR3 covers 16 residues. Per the germline V gene, CDR1 is MGHRA and CDR2 is YSYEKL.

This clone was seen just once. The chain has TRBV24-1 and TRBJ2-3; unclear D gene. Germline V gene lookup returns CDR1 KGHDR and CDR2 SFDVKD. The CDR3 consists of 14 residues. V was shortened by 1 base and J by 2 bases, with 6 bases between the two germline ends. In DNA, the CDR3 is TGTGCCACCAGTGATTTCCCAGACACAGATACGCAGTATTTT. It codes for CATSDFPDTDTQYF.

The V gene is TRBV2, the J gene TRBJ1-4; 9 bases agree with TRBD1. CDR3 length: 19 amino acids. The V segment lost 8 bases and the J segment 6 bases; nucleotides outside the gene matches: 22. Germline V gene data show CDR1 as SNHLY and CDR2 as FYNNEI. CDR3 sequence reads: CASGRFLGTGSPADEKLFF. The CDR3 DNA is TGTGCCAGCGGGAGGTTTTTGGGGACAGGGTCTCCCGCAGATGAAAAACTGTTTTTT.

This rearrangement joins TRBV6-5 to TRBJ1-4, with a weak D call TRBD1 (5 bases). This CDR3 comprises 14 residues. The germline CDR1 and CDR2 sequences are MNHEY and SVGAGI. V was clipped by 6 bases and J by 4 bases, with 12 bases between them. CDR3 DNA: TGTGCCAGCAGCCCGTCCAGGGTTAATGAAAAACTGTTTTTT. It encodes CASSPSRVNEKLFF.

The chain is built from TRBV2 and TRBJ1-1, with 8 bases lining up with TRBD1. CDR1 and CDR2 (germline): SNHLY, FYNNEI. V lost 8 bases and J lost 11; bases outside the gene matches: 16. This CDR3 region has 14 residues. CDR3 nucleotides: TGTGCCAGCGAAGCCCGGACAGGGTCTCTGGGGGCTTTCTTT. It specifies CASEARTGSLGAFF.

This sequence joins TRBV19 and TRBJ1-2; unclear D gene. With 3 bases removed from V and 7 bases from J, the gap between germline ends came to 15 bases. The CDR3 totals 14 residues. Germline assignment: CDR1 LNHDA and CDR2 SQIVND (reference sequence). The CDR3 DNA reads as TGTGCCAGTAGTATGATCAGCGTTGAGTTTGGCTACACCTTC. Protein: CASSMISVEFGYTF.

This chain links TRBV27 with TRBJ2-7, with 7 bases matching TRBD2. From germline, CDR1 is MNHEY and CDR2 SMNVEV (reference sequence). V lost 0 bases and J lost 6; bases outside the gene matches: 11. The CDR3 spans 16 residues. In nucleotides, the CDR3 is TGTGCCAGCAGTTTATCCCAATGGGGGGGACGGAGCGAGCAGTACTTC. As protein: CASSLSQWGGRSEQYF.

The rearrangement links TRBV4-1 to TRBJ1-2; 8 nucleotides line up with TRBD1. Germline assignment: CDR1 MGHRA and CDR2 YSYEKL. There are 16 residues in the CDR3. Germline trimming cut 6 bases from V and 2 bases from J; bases unmatched to any gene: 11. The CDR3 region is CASRPGRDRKNYGYTF. Here the CDR3 DNA reads TGCGCCAGCAGGCCTGGTAGGGACAGGAAAAACTATGGCTACACCTTC.

This rearrangement joins TRBV25-1 to TRBJ1-4, with D maybe TRBD1 (6 bases). Trimming took 1 base from V and 8 from J, leaving 14 bases between them. CDR3 length: 15 residues. The V gene's germline CDR1 is MGHDK and CDR2 SYGVNS. Here the CDR3 DNA reads TGTGCCAGCAGTGAATGGGTCCCAGGGGTGGAAAAACTGTTTTTT. It codes for CASSEWVPGVEKLFF.

This clone has only a few counts. The V gene is TRBV10-1, the J gene TRBJ2-7; D remains unclear. V dropped 6 bases and J dropped 1 base, with 7 bases sitting between them. This CDR3 spans 12 amino acids. In germline, CDR1 is WNHNN, CDR2 SYGVQD (reference sequence). In DNA form, the CDR3 reads TGCGCCAGCAGCCAGTCATCCTACGAGCAGTACTTC. Amino acids: CASSQSSYEQYF.

This clone was seen a single time. CDR3 residues: CASSPLAGNTEAFF. CDR3 sequence (DNA): TGCGCCAGCAGCCCCCTGGCGGGGAACACTGAAGCTTTCTTT. The chain is built from TRBV5-1 and TRBJ1-1; D unresolved. Looked up from germline, CDR1 is SGHRS and CDR2 is YFSETQ. The CDR3 sequence is 14 residues long. Between the trimmed V and J ends, which lost 4 bases and 1 base, there was a span of 11 bases. Full variable domain (missing parts from reference TRBV5-1 and TRBJ1-1): KAGVTQTPRYLIKTRGQQVTLSCSPISGHRSVSWYQQTPGQGLQFLFEYFSETQRNKGNFPGRFSGRQFSNSRSEMNVSTLELGDSALYLCASSPLAGNTEAFFGQGTRLTVV.

The V gene is TRBV20-1, the J gene TRBJ1-6, with a weak D call TRBD1 (5 bases). CDR3 length: 13 amino acids. Germline V gene data show CDR1 as DFQATT and CDR2 as SNEGSKA (reference sequence). Trimming removed 5 bases at V and 8 bases at J, with 13 bases between. The CDR3 region is CSAGGALDSPLHF. As DNA, the CDR3 is TGCAGTGCTGGTGGGGCTTTAGATTCACCCCTCCACTTT.